These 10 T cell receptor beta chains came from one sample sequenced in a study of blood T cell repertoires in COVID-19. Sequencing was performed with immunoSEQ multiplex PCR; in TCRdb, only in-frame clones are kept and a portion is missing. The sample comprises 150,000 to 200,000 clones, roughly nine tenths of which are singletons, and around 21% rests with the top ten. The sequencing input was peripheral blood. The receptors derive from a man aged 65 to 85 with active or convalescent COVID-19.

J is TRBJ2-2 and V is TRBV5-6; 7 positions match TRBD1. Per germline, CDR1 SGHDT and CDR2 YYEEEE. Trimming at V came to 6 bases and at J to 5 bases, leaving 16 bases not matched to a gene. The CDR3 is made up of 17 amino acids. CDR3 protein: CASIMREGAAGTGELFF. CDR3 nucleotide sequence: TGTGCCAGCATCATGCGCGAGGGGGCCGCGGGTACCGGGGAGCTGTTTTTT.

The chain uses TRBV3-1 (or the pseudogene TRBV3-2) and TRBJ2-2; 9 nucleotides match TRBD1. Unmatched junction bases numbered 8, after V lost 5 bases and J lost 4 bases. The CDR3 contains 16 residues. Looked up from germline, CDR1 is LGHDT and CDR2 is YNNKEL (reference sequence). CDR3 sequence (DNA): TGTGCCAGCAGCTCCCGACAGGGGGTCGGCACCGGGGAGCTGTTTTTT. This gives the protein CASSSRQGVGTGELFF.

The chain recombines TRBV5-1 with TRBJ2-5, with TRBD1 matching over 12 bases. The CDR3 length is 15 residues. With 7 bases clipped from V and 3 bases from J, the junction kept 7 bases outside the gene matches. Germline-derived CDR1 and CDR2 are SGHRS and YFSETQ. Here the CDR3 DNA reads TGCGCCAGCGCCACCGGGACAGGGGGCGAAGAGACCCAGTACTTC. This encodes CASATGTGGEETQYF.

This chain joins TRBV6-5 and TRBJ1-6; perhaps TRBD1 as D (6 bases). Germline values: CDR1 MNHEY, CDR2 SVGAGI. V was clipped by 7 bases and J by 5 bases, with 12 bases between them. The CDR3 runs 14 residues. The CDR3 loop is CASTPGGDNSPLHF. The CDR3 DNA follows: TGTGCCAGCACCCCGGGGGGCGATAATTCACCCCTCCACTTT.

In this sample, this clone turned up a few times. The V and J genes are TRBV4-3 and TRBJ1-5, with D unclear. V lost 0 bases, J lost 16 bases, and 19 bases lay in between. CDR1 LGHNA and CDR2 YSLEER come from the germline V gene. This CDR3 has 14 residues. The CDR3 loop is CASSQDLDRDIEHF. CDR3 nucleotide sequence: TGCGCCAGCAGCCAAGACTTGGACCGGGATATTGAACATTTT.

The chain joins TRBV7-8 to TRBJ2-5, with 8 bases lining up with TRBD1. Trimming took 5 bases from V and 7 from J; bases not matched to a gene: 9. CDR3 length: 14 residues. The V gene's germline CDR1 is SGHVS and CDR2 FQNEAQ. The CDR3 region is CASSMGQAKRTQYF. In DNA, the CDR3 is TGTGCCAGCAGCATGGGACAGGCAAAGAGGACCCAGTACTTC.

This clone came up once. V and J are TRBV6-6 and TRBJ1-2; unclear D gene. V shed 8 bases and J shed 11 bases, with 15 bases lying between them. CDR3 size: 11 residues. In germline, CDR1 is MNHNY, CDR2 SVGAGI (reference sequence). The CDR3 bases are TGTGCCAGCCTACAAAACAGAGATTACACCTTC. Its protein is CASLQNRDYTF.

This rearrangement joins TRBV6-2 or TRBV6-3 to TRBJ2-3; tentatively, D is TRBD2 (5 bases). Trimming removed 6 bases from V and 1 base from J, with 23 bases in between. CDR1 is MNHEY, CDR2 SVGEGT, per germline. This CDR3 is built from 18 residues. The CDR3 nucleotides read TGTGCCAGCAGCCCCTGGGTGGTAAGGCCGGAGGGCACAGATACGCAGTATTTT. Protein product: CASSPWVVRPEGTDTQYF.

CDR3 region: CASSRGMQGGTGELFF. The CDR3 nucleotides read TGTGCCAGTAGTAGAGGTATGCAGGGAGGTACCGGGGAGCTGTTTTTT. V is TRBV19 and J is TRBJ2-2, with D perhaps TRBD2 (6 bases). Trimming took 4 bases from V and 5 from J, leaving 17 bases between them. This CDR3 region has 16 residues. CDR1 is LNHDA and CDR2 is SQIVND in the germline V gene (reference sequence). Drawing the rest from reference TRBV19 and TRBJ2-2, the complete variable domain is DGGITQSPKYLFRKEGQNVTLSCEQNLNHDAMYWYRQDPGQGLRLIYYSQIVNDFQKGDIAEGYSVSREKKESFPLTVTSAQKNPTAFYLCASSRGMQGGTGELFFGEGSRLTVL.

This clone has just one count. The chain couples TRBV12-3 or TRBV12-4 to TRBJ2-1; 11 positions match TRBD2. The V segment lost 6 bases and the J segment 9 bases; nucleotides outside the gene matches: 4. The CDR3 is 13 amino acids. CDR3 nucleotides: TGTGCCAGCAGGGCTAGCGGGAGGCCTGAGCAGTTCTTC. It translates to CASRASGRPEQFF.